This T cell receptor beta chain was recorded in a study of blood T cell repertoires in COVID-19. Study-level background: Sites in the United States, Italy and Spain provided acute and convalescent COVID-19 samples. T cells, B-cell-depleted T cells, or PBMCs supplied cDNA or gDNA.

Method: immunoSEQ multiplex PCR; TCRdb's copy keeps in-frame clones and lacks some. Of around 250,000 clones listed, 86% were seen once; the top ten hold 1.5% to 2%. The germline V gene encodes CDR1 MGHRA and CDR2 YSYEKL. This CDR3 has 14 amino acids. The V end lost 1 base, the J end lost 3 bases, and 9 bases lay between the germline ends. This receptor was taken from a woman in her sixties who had recovered from COVID-19. The sample consisted of peripheral blood. The chain combines TRBV4-1 with TRBJ1-1; TRBD1 is a possible D gene (5 bases). CDR3 protein: CASSQAGLDTEAFF. CDR3 nucleotides: TGCGCCAGCAGCCAAGCAGGGTTGGACACTGAAGCTTTCTTT.